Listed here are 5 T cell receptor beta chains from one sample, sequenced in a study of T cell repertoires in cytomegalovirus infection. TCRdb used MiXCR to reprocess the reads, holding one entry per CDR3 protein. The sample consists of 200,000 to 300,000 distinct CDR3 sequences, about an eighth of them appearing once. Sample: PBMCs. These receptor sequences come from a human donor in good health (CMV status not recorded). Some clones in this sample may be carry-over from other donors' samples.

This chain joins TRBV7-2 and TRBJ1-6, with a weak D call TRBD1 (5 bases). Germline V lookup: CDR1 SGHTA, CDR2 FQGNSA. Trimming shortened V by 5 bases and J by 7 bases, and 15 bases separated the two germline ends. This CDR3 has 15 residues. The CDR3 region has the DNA TGTGCCAGCAGCCGCCAGGTACAGGCGAATTCACCCCTCCACTTT. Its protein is CASSRQVQANSPLHF.

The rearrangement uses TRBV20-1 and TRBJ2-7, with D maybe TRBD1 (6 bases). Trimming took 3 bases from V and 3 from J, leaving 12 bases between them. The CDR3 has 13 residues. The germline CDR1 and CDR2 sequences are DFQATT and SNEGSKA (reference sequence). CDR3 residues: CSARSRGSYEQYF. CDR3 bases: TGCAGTGCTAGGAGCAGGGGTAGCTACGAGCAGTACTTC.

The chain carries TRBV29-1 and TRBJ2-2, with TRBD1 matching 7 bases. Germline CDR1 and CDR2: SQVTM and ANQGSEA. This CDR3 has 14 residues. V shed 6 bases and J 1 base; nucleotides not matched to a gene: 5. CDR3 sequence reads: CSVNDRVNTGELFF. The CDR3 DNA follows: TGCAGCGTAAACGACAGGGTGAACACCGGGGAGCTGTTTTTT.

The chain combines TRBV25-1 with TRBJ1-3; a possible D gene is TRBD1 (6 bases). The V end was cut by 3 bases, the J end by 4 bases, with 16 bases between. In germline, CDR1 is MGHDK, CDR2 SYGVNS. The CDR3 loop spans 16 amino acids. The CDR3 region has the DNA TGTGCCAGCAGTGAGATTGCGGCAGGGGACGGAAACACCATATATTTT. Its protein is CASSEIAAGDGNTIYF.

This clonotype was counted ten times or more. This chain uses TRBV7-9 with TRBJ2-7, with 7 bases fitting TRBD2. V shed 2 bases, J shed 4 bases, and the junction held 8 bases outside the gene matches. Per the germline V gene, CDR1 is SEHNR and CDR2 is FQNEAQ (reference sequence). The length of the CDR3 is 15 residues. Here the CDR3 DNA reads TGTGCCAGCAGCTTATTCGGGAGCGGGACTTACGAGCAGTACTTC. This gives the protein CASSLFGSGTYEQYF. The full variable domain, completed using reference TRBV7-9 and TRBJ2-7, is DTGVSQNPRHKITKRGQNVTFRCDPISEHNRLYWYRQTLGQGPEFLTYFQNEAQLEKSRLLSDRFSAERPKGSFSTLEIQRTEQGDSAMYLCASSLFGSGTYEQYFGPGTRLTVT.